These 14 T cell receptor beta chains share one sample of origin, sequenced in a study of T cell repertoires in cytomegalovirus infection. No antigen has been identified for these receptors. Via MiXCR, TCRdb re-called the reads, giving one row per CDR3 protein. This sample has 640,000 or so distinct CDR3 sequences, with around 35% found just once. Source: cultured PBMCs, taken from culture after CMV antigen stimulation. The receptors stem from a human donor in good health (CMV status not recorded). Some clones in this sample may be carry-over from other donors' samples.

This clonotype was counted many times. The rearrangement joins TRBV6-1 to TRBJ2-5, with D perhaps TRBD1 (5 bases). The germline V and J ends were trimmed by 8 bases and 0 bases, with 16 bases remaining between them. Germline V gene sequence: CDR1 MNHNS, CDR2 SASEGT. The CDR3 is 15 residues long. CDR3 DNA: TGTGCCAGCGCCTGGACACAAACCCACCAAGAGACCCAGTACTTC. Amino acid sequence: CASAWTQTHQETQYF.

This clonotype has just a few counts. The CDR3 DNA follows: TGTGCCAGCAGCCCGGGACAGGGGGAACACGAGCAGTACTTC. It specifies CASSPGQGEHEQYF. The chain uses TRBV6-1 and TRBJ2-7, with 11 bases matching TRBD1. CDR3 size: 14 residues. Trimming took 6 bases from V and 5 from J; bases not matched to a gene: 6. Germline CDR1 is MNHNS and CDR2 is SASEGT.

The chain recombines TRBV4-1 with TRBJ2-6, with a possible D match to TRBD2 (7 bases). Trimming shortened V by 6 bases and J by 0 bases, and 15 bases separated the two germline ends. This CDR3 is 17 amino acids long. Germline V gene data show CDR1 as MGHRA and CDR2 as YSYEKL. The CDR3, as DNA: TGCGCCAGCAGTCAGAGGGGGGGGGACTCTGGGGCCAACGTCCTGACTTTC. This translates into CASSQRGGDSGANVLTF.

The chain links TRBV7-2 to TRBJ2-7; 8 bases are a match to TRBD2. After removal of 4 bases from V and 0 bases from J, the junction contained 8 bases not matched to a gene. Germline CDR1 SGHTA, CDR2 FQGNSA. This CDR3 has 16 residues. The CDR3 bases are TGTGCCAGCAGCTACCTTAGCGGGATAAGCTCCTACGAGCAGTACTTC. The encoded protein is CASSYLSGISSYEQYF.

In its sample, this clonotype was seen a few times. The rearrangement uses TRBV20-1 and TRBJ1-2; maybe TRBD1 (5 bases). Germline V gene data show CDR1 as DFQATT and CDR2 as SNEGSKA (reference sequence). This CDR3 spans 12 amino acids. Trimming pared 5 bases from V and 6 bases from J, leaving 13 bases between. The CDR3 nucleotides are TGCAGTGCTCGACCGAGGGGACATGGCTACACCTTC. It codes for CSARPRGHGYTF.

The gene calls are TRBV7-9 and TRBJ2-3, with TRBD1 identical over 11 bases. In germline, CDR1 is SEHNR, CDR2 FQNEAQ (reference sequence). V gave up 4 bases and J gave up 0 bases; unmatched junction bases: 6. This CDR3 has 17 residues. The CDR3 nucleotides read TGTGCCAGCAGCTCAAGGGACAGGGGGTCGAGCACAGATACGCAGTATTTT. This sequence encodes CASSSRDRGSSTDTQYF.

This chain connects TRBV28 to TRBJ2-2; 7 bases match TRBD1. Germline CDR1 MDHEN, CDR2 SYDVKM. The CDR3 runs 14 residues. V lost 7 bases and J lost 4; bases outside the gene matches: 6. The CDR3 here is CASIEGQFTGELFF. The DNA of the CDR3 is TGTGCCAGCATTGAGGGACAGTTCACCGGGGAGCTGTTTTTT.

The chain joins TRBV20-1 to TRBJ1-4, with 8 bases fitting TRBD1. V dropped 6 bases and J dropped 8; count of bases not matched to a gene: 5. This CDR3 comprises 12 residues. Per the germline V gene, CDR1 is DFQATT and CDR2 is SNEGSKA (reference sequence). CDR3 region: CSATGTGEKLFF. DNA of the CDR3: TGCAGTGCCACCGGGACAGGAGAAAAACTGTTTTTT.

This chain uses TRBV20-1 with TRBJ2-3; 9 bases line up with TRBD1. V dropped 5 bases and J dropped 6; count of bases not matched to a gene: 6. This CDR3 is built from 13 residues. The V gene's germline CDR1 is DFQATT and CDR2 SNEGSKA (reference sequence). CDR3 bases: TGCAGTGCTGGACAGGGGCAGGGGGATACGCAGTATTTT. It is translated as CSAGQGQGDTQYF.

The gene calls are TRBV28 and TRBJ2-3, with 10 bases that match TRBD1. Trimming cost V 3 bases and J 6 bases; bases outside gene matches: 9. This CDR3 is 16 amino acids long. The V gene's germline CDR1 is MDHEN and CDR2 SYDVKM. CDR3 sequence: CASSFPAGQGFDTQYF. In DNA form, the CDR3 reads TGTGCCAGCAGTTTTCCCGCGGGACAGGGGTTCGATACGCAGTATTTT.

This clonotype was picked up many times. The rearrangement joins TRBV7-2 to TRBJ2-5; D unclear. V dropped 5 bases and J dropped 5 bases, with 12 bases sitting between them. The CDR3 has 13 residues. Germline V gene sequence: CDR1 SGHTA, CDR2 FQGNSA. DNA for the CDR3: TGTGCCAGCAGCGCCACCCTCCAGGAGACCCAGTACTTC. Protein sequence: CASSATLQETQYF.

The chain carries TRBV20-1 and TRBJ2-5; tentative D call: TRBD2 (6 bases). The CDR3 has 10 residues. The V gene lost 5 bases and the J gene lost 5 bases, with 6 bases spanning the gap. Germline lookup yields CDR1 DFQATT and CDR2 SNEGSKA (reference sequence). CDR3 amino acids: CSAAGETQYF. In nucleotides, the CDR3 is TGCAGTGCTGCGGGGGAGACCCAGTACTTC.

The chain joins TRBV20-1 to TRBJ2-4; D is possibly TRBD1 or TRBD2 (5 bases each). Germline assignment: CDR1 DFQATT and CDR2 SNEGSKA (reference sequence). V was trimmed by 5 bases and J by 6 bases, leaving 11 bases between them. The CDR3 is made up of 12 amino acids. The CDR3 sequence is CSAGRGGNIQYF. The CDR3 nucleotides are TGCAGTGCTGGACGTGGGGGAAACATTCAGTACTTC.

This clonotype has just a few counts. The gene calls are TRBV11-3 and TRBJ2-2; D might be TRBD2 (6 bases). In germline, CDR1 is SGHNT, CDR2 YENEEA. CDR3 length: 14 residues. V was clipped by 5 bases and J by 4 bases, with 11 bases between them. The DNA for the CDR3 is TGTGCCAGCAGCACTGGGGGAGGCACCGGGGAGCTGTTTTTT. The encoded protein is CASSTGGGTGELFF.